The sequence of this T cell receptor beta chain was determined in a study of T-cell reconstitution after alpha-beta-depleted transplantation in children. This clonotype was observed a handful of times. Unique molecular identifiers were used in preparing the TCRbeta library. TCRdb analysed the PCR reads with MiXCR anew, one entry per CDR3 protein. Among a few hundred thousand distinct CDR3 sequences listed, around 10% were seen once. Germline CDR1 is MGHRA and CDR2 is YSYEKL. There are 15 residues in the CDR3. The trim removed 2 bases at V and 8 bases at J, leaving 5 bases unmatched. V and J are TRBV4-1 and TRBJ1-4; 10 bases agree with TRBD1. This receptor was obtained from a human donor who donated a stem cell graft to a child with acute lymphoblastic leukemia. Here the sequenced sample was PBMCs from the stem cell graft donor, taken from the stem cell graft. CDR3 in DNA: TGCGCCAGCAGCCAATCGGACAGGGGGTGGGAAAAACTGTTTTTT. Protein product: CASSQSDRGWEKLFF.